The present entry profiles one TCR beta chain with its context. Which antigen it targets is not known. Nothing much larger sits one base from this clone, and base qualities are not available. Inclusive of the bounding cysteine and phenylalanine, the CDR3 is 10 residues long. CDR3 DNA is the only sequence kept; it has 30 bases, read in frame from the first base. The germline V gene (reference sequence) sets CDR1 to LNHDA and CDR2 to SQIVND. V gives up 6 bases and J gives up 8 bases, and the segment between their germline ends measures 5 bases. This sample is part of a study of brain T cells in children with intractable seizures (dated by TCRdb to the early 2020s). The study in broad terms: A NanoString immunology panel was first used to screen resected brain tissue from 50 to 65 pediatric epilepsy surgery cases for immune gene transcripts. Among the roughly twelve selected surgery cases, pre-surgery blood was additionally sequenced for eight, leaving four cases with brain tissue only. The paper as a whole reports these results and caveats: The patients' HCMV serostatus was not known, and viral specificity was inferred solely from CDR3 sequence similarity. Sequencing depth differed between pre- and post-surgery blood, so clones missing from the pre-surgery sample may reflect undersampling.

Sample time point, as interpreted from the label and publication: blood from clinic visit 5 months post-surgery; TSC patient then seizure free. The surgery cases that showed the highest brain T cell transcript signatures were chosen for TCR beta chain sequencing of brain tissue, and of blood when it was available. Before surgery, patients had received at least one anti-epileptic drug. The TCR-sequenced patients were children whose drug-resistant epilepsy was caused by tuberous sclerosis complex, focal cortical dysplasia, Rasmussen encephalitis or hemimegalencephaly. Bulk genomic DNA was isolated from unsorted brain tissue and whole blood using the Monarch genomic DNA purification kit. The immunoSEQ assay was applied to genomic DNA to generate the TCR beta chain sequences. Under the source paper's analysis protocol: CDR3 sequences that did not begin with the conserved framework cysteine at position 104 were removed manually. To get clonality, the normalized Shannon's Diversity Index was subtracted from one, giving values from 0 (maximal diversity) to 1 (oligoclonal). Differences in the frequency of the same CDR3 between samples, such as brain versus blood, were assessed with chi-squared comparison-of-proportions tests. Public clonotypes were found by searching immuneACCESS, and the VDJdb browser was used to assess similarity to known antiviral clonotypes. TCRdb retrieved this table from immuneACCESS and kept in-frame rearrangements only. Not all clones are present; in checked studies, unresolved V genes account for under half, and no reason is known for the remainder. V and J calls plus clone size are reproduced from that table; the DNA served to infer D and trimming. The table for this sample lists a few hundred thousand clones; approximately 93% of them were counted only once. The ten largest clones take up roughly 5.8% of the sample.

The chain is assembled from TRBV19 and TRBJ2-4; the D match is possibly TRBD1 or TRBD2, with 5 bases aligned in each. This sequence originates from a boy under two years old with tuberous sclerosis and intractable seizures. This material consisted of peripheral blood, taken around 5 months after surgery. The nucleotide sequence reads as follows: TGTGCCAGTAGGGGGGACATTCAGTACTTC. It translates as CASRGDIQYF.